These T cell receptor beta chains were read from a single sample in a study of blood T cell repertoires in COVID-19. Data came from immunoSEQ multiplex PCR; TCRdb stores just in-frame clones and leaves some out. The sample lists tens of thousands of clones, more than 85% occurring once. Sequencing was done on a sample of peripheral blood. The receptors originated from a man in his 70s with acute or convalescent COVID-19. Both conserved end residues are part of each CDR3. A D gene is named only where the DNA matches it firmly. Size is stated for part of the rows, as once, few or many counts, or as a class when the clone is expanded.

V gene	D gene	clone size	J gene	CDR3 DNA	CDR3 protein
TRBV3-1/TRBV3-2	TRBD2	.	TRBJ2-1	TGTGCCAGCAGGGAAGCGGGGGGGTTGGATGAGCAGTTCTTC	CASREAGGLDEQFF
TRBV7-9	.	.	TRBJ2-2	TGTGCCAGCAGCTTACCCGCAGGAAATAGTCCCGGGGAGCTGTTTTTT	CASSLPAGNSPGELFF
TRBV27	TRBD2	.	TRBJ2-1	TGTGCCAGCACCGCCGGGACTAGCGTTAATTTACCCAATGAGCAGTTCTTC	CASTAGTSVNLPNEQFF
TRBV5-1	TRBD1	.	TRBJ1-2	TGCGCCAGCAGCCCAGACCCGGGACAGGGAATTAACTATGGCTACACCTTC	CASSPDPGQGINYGYTF
TRBV11-2	.	.	TRBJ1-4	TGTGCCAGCAGCCGACCGCCAGGGCCAAAAGAAAAACTGTTTTTT	CASSRPPGPKEKLFF
TRBV12-3/TRBV12-4	.	.	TRBJ2-3	TGTGCCAGCAGTTTACACAACACAGATACGCAGTATTTT	CASSLHNTDTQYF
TRBV9	.	.	TRBJ1-4	TGTGCCAGCAGCGTAGCGGGGGGCCCTAGTGAAAAACTGTTTTTT	CASSVAGGPSEKLFF
TRBV7-9	.	.	TRBJ2-1	TGTGCCAGCAGCCCCGGACAGAGGCTGTGGAATGAGCAGTTCTTC	CASSPGQRLWNEQFF
TRBV28	.	.	TRBJ2-7	TGTGCCAGCAGTTTATACAGGTCCTACGAGCAGTACTTC	CASSLYRSYEQYF
TRBV30	.	.	TRBJ2-5	TGTGCCTGGAGTATATTCCAAGAGACCCAGTACTTC	CAWSIFQETQYF
TRBV2	TRBD1	.	TRBJ1-1	TGTGCCAGCAGGACAGGGGATTCGAACACTGAAGCTTTCTTT	CASRTGDSNTEAFF
TRBV5-1	TRBD1	.	TRBJ2-7	TGCGCCAGCAGCATCGACAGGGGATCCTACGAGCAGTACTTC	CASSIDRGSYEQYF
TRBV7-9	TRBD1	few	TRBJ1-6	TGTGCCAGCAGCCGGGACAGCGCCTCACCCCTCCACTTT	CASSRDSASPLHF
TRBV11-2	TRBD1	.	TRBJ1-2	TGTGCCAGCAGCTCAAGGACAGGGGGCGCATACTATGGCTACACCTTC	CASSSRTGGAYYGYTF
TRBV6-5	.	.	TRBJ1-5	TGTGCCAGCAGTCGGCAGGGCAATCAGCCCCAGCATTTT	CASSRQGNQPQHF
TRBV4-1	TRBD2	few	TRBJ2-7	TGCGCCAGCAGCCGAGGACTAGCGGGCGAATCCTACGAGCAGTACTTC	CASSRGLAGESYEQYF
TRBV5-8	TRBD1	.	TRBJ1-2	TGTGCCAGCAGCAGAGGACAGGGGGCGAGGGATGGCTACACCTTC	CASSRGQGARDGYTF
TRBV9	.	.	TRBJ2-2	TGTGCCAGCAGCGTAAAACTCCCCACCGGGGAACTGAACACCGGGGAGCTGTTTTTT	CASSVKLPTGELNTGELFF
TRBV30	.	.	TRBJ2-1	TGTGCCTGGGCGGCAGGGCACAATGAGCAGTTCTTC	CAWAAGHNEQFF
TRBV25-1	TRBD1	.	TRBJ1-4	TGTGCCAGCACTGAGACCGGGACAGGGGGTGAAAAACTGTTTTTT	CASTETGTGGEKLFF
TRBV18	.	.	TRBJ2-1	TGTGCCAGCTCACAATCAGGGATCTACAATGAGCAGTTCTTC	CASSQSGIYNEQFF
TRBV19	.	.	TRBJ1-5	TGTGCCAGTAGTATAGACCGGGTTAGCAATCAGCCCCAGCATTTT	CASSIDRVSNQPQHF
TRBV6-5	.	.	TRBJ1-5	TGTGCCAGCAGTTACTCAGCCTCCAATCAGCCCCAGCATTTT	CASSYSASNQPQHF
TRBV29-1	.	once	TRBJ1-6	TGCAGCGTTGCCCACGGACAAGGCGGTTCACCCCTCCACTTT	CSVAHGQGGSPLHF
TRBV13	TRBD1	.	TRBJ2-3	TGTGCCAGCCAACGGGACAGGGGCACAGATACGCAGTATTTT	CASQRDRGTDTQYF
TRBV3-1/TRBV3-2	.	.	TRBJ1-1	TGTGCCAGCAGCTACAACCGTGCTGAAGCTTTCTTT	CASSYNRAEAFF
TRBV5-4	TRBD1	.	TRBJ1-2	TGTGCCAGCAGCTTATTAGGAGTACAGGGGGCGAAGGGCTACACCTTC	CASSLLGVQGAKGYTF
TRBV15	TRBD1	.	TRBJ1-2	TGTGCCACCAGCAGGGCAGGGGGAGGACCCGCTAACTATGGCTACACCTTC	CATSRAGGGPANYGYTF
TRBV2	.	.	TRBJ2-5	TGTGCCAGCCGGCGGGCGGGGACGTTGGAGACCCAGTACTTC	CASRRAGTLETQYF
TRBV5-6	.	.	TRBJ1-3	TGTGCCAGCCAAGCAGGGCTGAATGGAAACACCATATATTTT	CASQAGLNGNTIYF
TRBV18	TRBD1	few	TRBJ1-2	TGTGCCAGCTCACCGACAGGGGACACTAACTATGGCTACACCTTC	CASSPTGDTNYGYTF